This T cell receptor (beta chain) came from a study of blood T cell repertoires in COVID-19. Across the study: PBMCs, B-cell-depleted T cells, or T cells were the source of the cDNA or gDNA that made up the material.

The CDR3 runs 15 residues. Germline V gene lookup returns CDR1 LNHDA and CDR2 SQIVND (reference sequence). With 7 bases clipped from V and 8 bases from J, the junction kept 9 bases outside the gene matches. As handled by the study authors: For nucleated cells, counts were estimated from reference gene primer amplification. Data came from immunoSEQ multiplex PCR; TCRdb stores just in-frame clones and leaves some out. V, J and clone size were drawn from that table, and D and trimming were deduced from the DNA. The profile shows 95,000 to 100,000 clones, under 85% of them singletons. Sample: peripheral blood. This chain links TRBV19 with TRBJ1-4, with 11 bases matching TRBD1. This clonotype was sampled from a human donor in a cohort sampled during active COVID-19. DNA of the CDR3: TGTGCCAGTACCTTTGGGACAGGGGGAAGGGAAAAACTGTTTTTT. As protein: CASTFGTGGREKLFF.